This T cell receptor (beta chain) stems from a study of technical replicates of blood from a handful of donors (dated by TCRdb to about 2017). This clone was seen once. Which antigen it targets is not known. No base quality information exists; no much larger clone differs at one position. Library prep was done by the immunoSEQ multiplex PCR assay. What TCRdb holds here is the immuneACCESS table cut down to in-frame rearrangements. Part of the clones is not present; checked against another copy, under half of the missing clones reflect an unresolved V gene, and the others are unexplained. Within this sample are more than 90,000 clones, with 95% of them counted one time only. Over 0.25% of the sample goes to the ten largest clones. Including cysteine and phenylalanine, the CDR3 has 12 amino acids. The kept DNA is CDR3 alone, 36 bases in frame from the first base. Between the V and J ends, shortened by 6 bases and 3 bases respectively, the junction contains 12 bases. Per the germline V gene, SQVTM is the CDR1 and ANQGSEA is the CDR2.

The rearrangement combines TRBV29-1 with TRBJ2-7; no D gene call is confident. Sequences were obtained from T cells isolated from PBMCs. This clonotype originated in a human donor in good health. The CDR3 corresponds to CSVAHLGYEQYF. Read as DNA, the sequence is TGCAGCGTCGCCCATCTCGGCTACGAGCAGTACTTC.